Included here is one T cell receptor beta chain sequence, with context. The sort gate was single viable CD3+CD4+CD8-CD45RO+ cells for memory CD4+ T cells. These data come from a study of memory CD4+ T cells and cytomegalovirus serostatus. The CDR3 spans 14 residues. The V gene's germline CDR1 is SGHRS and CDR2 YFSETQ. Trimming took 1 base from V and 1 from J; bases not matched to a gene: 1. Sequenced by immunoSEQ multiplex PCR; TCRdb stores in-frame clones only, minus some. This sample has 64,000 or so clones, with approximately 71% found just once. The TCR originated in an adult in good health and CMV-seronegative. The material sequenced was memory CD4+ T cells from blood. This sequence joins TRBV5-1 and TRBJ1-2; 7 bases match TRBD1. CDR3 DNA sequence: TGCGCCAGCAGCTTGACAGGGGATAACTATGGCTACACCTTC. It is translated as CASSLTGDNYGYTF.